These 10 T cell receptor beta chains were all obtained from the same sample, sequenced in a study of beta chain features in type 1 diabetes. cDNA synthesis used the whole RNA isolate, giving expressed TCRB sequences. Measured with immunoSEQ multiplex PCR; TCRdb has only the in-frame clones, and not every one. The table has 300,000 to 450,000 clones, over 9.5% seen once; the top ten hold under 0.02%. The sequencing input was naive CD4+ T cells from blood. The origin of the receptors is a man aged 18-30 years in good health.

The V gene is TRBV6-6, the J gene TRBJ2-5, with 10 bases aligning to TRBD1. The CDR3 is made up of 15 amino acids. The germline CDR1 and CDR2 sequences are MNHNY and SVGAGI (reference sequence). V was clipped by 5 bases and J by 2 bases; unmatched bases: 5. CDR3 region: CASSRDRGAQETQYF. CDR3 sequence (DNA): TGTGCCAGCAGTAGGGACAGGGGAGCGCAAGAGACCCAGTACTTC.

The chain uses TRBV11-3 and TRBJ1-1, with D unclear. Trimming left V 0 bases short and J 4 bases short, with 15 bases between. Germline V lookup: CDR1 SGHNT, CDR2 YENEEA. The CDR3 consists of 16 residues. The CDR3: CASSLETSTRSTEAFF. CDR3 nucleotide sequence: TGTGCCAGCAGCTTAGAGACTAGTACACGGAGCACTGAAGCTTTCTTT.

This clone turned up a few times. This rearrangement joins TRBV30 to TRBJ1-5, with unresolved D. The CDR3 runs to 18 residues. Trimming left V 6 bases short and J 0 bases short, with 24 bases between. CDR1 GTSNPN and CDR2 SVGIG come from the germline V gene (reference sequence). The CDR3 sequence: CACTPSRSPGISNQPQHF. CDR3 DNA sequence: TGTGCCTGTACACCGAGCAGGTCACCCGGGATTAGCAATCAGCCCCAGCATTTT.

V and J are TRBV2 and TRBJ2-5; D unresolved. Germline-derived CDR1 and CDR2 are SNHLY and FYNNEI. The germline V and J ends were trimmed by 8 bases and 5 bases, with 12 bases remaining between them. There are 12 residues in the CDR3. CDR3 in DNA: TGTGCCAGCGCGACACACGCGGAGACCCAGTACTTC. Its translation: CASATHAETQYF. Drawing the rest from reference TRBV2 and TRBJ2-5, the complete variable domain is EPEVTQTPSHQVTQMGQEVILRCVPISNHLYFYWYRQILGQKVEFLVSFYNNEISEKSEIFDDQFSVERPDGSNFTLKIRSTKLEDSAMYFCASATHAETQYFGPGTRLLVL.

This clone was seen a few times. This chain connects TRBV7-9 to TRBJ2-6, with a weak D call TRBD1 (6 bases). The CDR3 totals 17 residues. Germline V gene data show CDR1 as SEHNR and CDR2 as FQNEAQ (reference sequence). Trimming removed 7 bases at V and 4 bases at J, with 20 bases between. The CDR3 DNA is TGTGCCAGCACCGACCGGGGACACTCAAGAGGGGCCAACGTCCTGACTTTC. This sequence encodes CASTDRGHSRGANVLTF.

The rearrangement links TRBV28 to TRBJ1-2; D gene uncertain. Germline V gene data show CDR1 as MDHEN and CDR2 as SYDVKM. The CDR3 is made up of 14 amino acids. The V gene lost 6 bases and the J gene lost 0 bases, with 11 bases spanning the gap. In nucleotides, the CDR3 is TGTGCCAGCAGCCCCGGTAGCGCTAACTATGGCTACACCTTC. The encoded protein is CASSPGSANYGYTF.

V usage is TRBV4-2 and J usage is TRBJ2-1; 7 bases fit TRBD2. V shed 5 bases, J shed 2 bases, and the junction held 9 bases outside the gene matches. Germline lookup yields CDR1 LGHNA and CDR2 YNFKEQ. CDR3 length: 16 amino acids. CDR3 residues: CASSADTSATYNEQFF. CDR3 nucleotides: TGTGCCAGCAGCGCAGATACTAGCGCGACCTACAATGAGCAGTTCTTC.

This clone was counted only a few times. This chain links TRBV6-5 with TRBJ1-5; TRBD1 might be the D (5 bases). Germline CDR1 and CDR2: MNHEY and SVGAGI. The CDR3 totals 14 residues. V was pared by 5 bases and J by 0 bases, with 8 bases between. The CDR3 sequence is CASSDRYSNQPQHF. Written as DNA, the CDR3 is TGTGCCAGCAGTGACAGATATAGCAATCAGCCCCAGCATTTT.

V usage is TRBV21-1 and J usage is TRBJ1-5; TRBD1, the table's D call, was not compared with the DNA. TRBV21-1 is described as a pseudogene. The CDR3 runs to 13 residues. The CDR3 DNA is TGTGCCAGCAGCACCCAGGGTATTCAGCCCCAGCATTTT. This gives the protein CASSTQGIQPQHF.

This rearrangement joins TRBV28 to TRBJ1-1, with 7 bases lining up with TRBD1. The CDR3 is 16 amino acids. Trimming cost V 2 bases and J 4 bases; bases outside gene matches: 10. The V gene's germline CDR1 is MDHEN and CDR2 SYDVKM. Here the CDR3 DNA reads TGTGCCAGCAGTTTACCGCCAGGGGGAAGCACCACTGAAGCTTTCTTT. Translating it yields CASSLPPGGSTTEAFF.